This TCR beta chain appears in the sequencing data of a study of regulatory T cells in long-lasting Graves disease. V lost 5 bases and J lost 4; bases outside the gene matches: 5. This CDR3 has 14 amino acids. The germline gives CDR1 SNHLY, CDR2 FYNNEI. This clonotype was detected many times. The antigen is not known. Described time point: newly diagnosed GD, antithyroid drugs for less than 3 months. The TCR library was made from RNA that had been extracted from PBMCs in TRIzol. Nine-milliliter peripheral blood samples went into EDTA tubes. General study results and limits: Among persistent patients, a larger number of public clonotypes were shared (roughly 2,700) than among newly diagnosed patients (under 1,000). Patients whose Graves' disease persisted exhibited lower TCR diversity than those newly diagnosed. Persistent cases favored TRBV28, TRBJ1-2 and TRBJ2-5.

With iRepertoire HTBI primers and Arm-PCR of CDR3 regions, TCR beta libraries were built. Using its own MiXCR run on the multiplex PCR reads, TCRdb lists one record per CDR3 protein. Of over 200,000 distinct CDR3 sequences in the sample, about 18% were seen once. The chain combines TRBV2 with TRBJ2-5; 9 nucleotides align to TRBD1. The receptor comes from a female donor with Graves disease. The material was peripheral blood mononuclear cells (PBMCs), obtained at new diagnosis, from a patient treated with antithyroid drugs. The CDR3 here is CASSRQGGGETQYF. The CDR3 DNA sequence: TGTGCCAGCAGTCGACAGGGGGGGGGAGAGACCCAGTACTTC.